Here is one T cell receptor beta chain with its context. Only in-frame clones appear in the TCRdb table, and some are missing; sequencing was by immunoSEQ multiplex PCR. The data hold about 98,000 clones, with around 82% observed a single time. This record belongs to a study of blood T cell repertoires in COVID-19. For the study at large: Researchers got acute and convalescent COVID-19 samples from the United States, Italy and Spain.

Germline V CDR1 and CDR2: ENHRY, SYGVKD. The CDR3 consists of 16 residues. Trimming shortened V by 0 bases and J by 1 base, and 9 bases separated the two germline ends. The receptor was isolated from a man aged 65-85 years with active or convalescent COVID-19. V is TRBV10-3 and J is TRBJ2-2; perhaps TRBD1 as D (5 bases). Sequencing was performed on peripheral blood. This CDR3 is CAISESLQGNTGELFF. The CDR3 DNA is TGTGCCATCAGTGAGTCGCTTCAGGGGAACACCGGGGAGCTGTTTTTT.